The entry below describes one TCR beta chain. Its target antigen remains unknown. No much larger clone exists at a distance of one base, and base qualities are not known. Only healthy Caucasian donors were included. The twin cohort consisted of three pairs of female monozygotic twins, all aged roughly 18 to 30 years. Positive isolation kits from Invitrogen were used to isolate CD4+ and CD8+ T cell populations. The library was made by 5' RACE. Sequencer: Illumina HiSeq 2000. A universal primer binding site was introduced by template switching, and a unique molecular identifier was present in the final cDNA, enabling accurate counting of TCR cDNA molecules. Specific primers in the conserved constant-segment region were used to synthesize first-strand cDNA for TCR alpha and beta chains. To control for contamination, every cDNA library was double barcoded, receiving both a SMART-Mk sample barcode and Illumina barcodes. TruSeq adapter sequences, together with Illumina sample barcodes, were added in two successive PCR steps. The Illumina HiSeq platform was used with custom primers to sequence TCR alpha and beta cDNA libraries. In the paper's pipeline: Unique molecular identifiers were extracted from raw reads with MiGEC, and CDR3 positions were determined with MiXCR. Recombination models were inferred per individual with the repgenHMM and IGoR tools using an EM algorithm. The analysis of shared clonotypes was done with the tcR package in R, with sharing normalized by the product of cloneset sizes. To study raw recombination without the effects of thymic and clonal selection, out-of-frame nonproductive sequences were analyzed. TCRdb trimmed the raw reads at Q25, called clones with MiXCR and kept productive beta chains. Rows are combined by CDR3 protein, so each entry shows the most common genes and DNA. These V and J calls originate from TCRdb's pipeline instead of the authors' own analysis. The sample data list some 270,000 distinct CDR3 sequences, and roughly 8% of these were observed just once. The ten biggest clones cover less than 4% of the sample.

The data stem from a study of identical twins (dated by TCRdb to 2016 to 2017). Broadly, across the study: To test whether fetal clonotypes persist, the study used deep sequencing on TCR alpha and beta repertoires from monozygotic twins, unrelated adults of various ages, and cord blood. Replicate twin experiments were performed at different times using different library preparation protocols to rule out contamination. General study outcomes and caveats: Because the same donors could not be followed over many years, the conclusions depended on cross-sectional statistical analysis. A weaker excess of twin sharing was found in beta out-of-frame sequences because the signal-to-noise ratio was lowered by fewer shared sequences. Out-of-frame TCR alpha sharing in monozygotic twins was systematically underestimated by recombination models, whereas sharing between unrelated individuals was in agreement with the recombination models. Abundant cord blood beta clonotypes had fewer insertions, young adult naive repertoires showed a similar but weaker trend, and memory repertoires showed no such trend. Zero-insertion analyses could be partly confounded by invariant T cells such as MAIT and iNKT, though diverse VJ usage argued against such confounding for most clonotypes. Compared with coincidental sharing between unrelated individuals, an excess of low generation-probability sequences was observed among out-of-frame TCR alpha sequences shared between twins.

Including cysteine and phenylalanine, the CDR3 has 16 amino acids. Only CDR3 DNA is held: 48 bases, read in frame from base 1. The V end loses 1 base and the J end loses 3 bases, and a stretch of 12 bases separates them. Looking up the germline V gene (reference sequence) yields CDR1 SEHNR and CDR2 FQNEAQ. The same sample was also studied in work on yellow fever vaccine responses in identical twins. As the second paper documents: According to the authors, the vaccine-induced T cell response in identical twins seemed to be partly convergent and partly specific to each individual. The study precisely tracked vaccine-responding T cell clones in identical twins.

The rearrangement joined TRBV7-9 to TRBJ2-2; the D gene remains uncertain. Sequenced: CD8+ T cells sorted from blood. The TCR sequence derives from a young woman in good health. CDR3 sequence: CASSLVVRFDTGELFF. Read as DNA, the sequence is TGTGCCAGCAGCTTAGTAGTGAGGTTTGACACCGGGGAGCTGTTTTTT.